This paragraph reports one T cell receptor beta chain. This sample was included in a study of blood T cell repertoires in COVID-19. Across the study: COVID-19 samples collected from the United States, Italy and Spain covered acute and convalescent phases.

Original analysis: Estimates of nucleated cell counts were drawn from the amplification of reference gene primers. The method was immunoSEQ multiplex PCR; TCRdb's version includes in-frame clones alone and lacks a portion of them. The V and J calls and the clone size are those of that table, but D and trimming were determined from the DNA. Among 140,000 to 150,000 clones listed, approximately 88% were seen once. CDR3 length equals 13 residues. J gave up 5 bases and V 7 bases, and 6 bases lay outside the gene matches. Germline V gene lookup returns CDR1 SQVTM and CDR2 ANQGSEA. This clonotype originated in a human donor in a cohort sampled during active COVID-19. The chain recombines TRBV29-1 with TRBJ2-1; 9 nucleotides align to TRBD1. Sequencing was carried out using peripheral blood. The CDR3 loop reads CSAQTGGDNEQFF. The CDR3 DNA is TGCAGCGCTCAGACAGGGGGGGACAATGAGCAGTTCTTC.